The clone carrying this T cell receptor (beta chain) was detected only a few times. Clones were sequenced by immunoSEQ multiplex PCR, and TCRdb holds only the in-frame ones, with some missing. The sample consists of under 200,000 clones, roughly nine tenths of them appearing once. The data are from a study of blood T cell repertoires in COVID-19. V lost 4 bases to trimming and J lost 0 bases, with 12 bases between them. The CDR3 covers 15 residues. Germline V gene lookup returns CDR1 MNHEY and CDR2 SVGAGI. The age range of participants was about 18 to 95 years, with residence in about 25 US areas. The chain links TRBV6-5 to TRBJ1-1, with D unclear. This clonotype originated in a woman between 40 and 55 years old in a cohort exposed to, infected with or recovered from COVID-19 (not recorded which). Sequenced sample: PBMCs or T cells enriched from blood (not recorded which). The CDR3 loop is CASSSYRLVNTEAFF. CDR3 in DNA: TGTGCCAGCAGTTCTTATCGTTTAGTGAACACTGAAGCTTTCTTT.